This passage covers 8 T cell receptor beta chains from one sample sequenced in a study of cytomegalovirus exposure and HLA in healthy donors. With 60 Vbeta and 13 Jbeta primers, the PCR was carried out. Generated by immunoSEQ multiplex PCR, the TCRdb table keeps only in-frame clones and is missing some. This table holds some 180,000 clones, approximately 70% found once. Sequencing input: PBMCs. The receptors shown here come from a woman under 30 in good health and CMV-seropositive.

The chain links TRBV7-8 to TRBJ2-1, with 15 bases aligning to TRBD2. CDR3 size: 18 residues. J lost 4 bases, V lost 1 base, and 5 bases had no gene match. Germline V gene sequence: CDR1 SGHVS, CDR2 FQNEAQ. The DNA for the CDR3 is TGTGCCAGCAGCTTAGGGGGACTAGCGGGGGGTAATTACAATGAGCAGTTCTTC. It translates to CASSLGGLAGGNYNEQFF.

V and J are TRBV15 and TRBJ2-5; TRBD2 is a possible D gene (5 bases). The J call is in doubt because the DNA end fits TRBJ2-7 better. The germline V gene encodes CDR1 LNHNV and CDR2 YYDKDF (reference sequence). The CDR3 length is 14 residues. The CDR3 region has the DNA TGTGCCACCAGCAGAGACCCGGGATCCTACGAGCAGTACTTC. Translated, it gives CATSRDPGSYEQYF.

The J gene is TRBJ2-5, the V gene TRBV27; D may be TRBD2 (6 bases). V lost 8 bases to trimming and J lost 1 base, with 11 bases between them. CDR1 and CDR2 from the germline V gene are MNHEY and SMNVEV (reference sequence). This CDR3 contains 13 residues. The CDR3 spells CASGRGFQETQYF. CDR3 nucleotides: TGTGCCAGCGGACGGGGGTTCCAAGAGACCCAGTACTTC.

The chain joins TRBV7-9 to TRBJ1-5; possible D gene TRBD1, 6 bases. V was shortened by 7 bases and J by 5 bases, with 15 bases between the two germline ends. The CDR3 has 14 amino acids. The germline V gene has CDR1 SEHNR and CDR2 FQNEAQ (reference sequence). Written as DNA, the CDR3 is TGTGCCAGCACCAGAGCAGGGGTTGATCAGCCCCAGCATTTT. It codes for CASTRAGVDQPQHF.

V and J are TRBV19 and TRBJ1-2, with 7 bases fitting TRBD1. V dropped 3 bases and J dropped 6; count of bases not matched to a gene: 4. CDR1 LNHDA and CDR2 SQIVND come from the germline V gene (reference sequence). The CDR3 contains 13 residues. As DNA, the CDR3 is TGTGCCAGTAGTATGGACAGGTACGATGGCTACACCTTC. The encoded protein is CASSMDRYDGYTF.

V is TRBV30 and J is TRBJ1-3; 7 bases line up with TRBD1. The CDR3 totals 14 residues. Per the germline V gene, CDR1 is GTSNPN and CDR2 is SVGIG (reference sequence). The ends lost 5 bases at V and 0 bases at J; junction bases unmatched: 4. Here the CDR3 reads CAWLQGGSGNTIYF. In DNA form, the CDR3 reads TGTGCCTGGCTCCAGGGGGGCTCTGGAAACACCATATATTTT.

This clone was recorded a few times. The chain recombines TRBV30 with TRBJ2-2; 7 nucleotides align to TRBD2. The CDR3 sequence is 15 residues long. Germline V gives CDR1 GTSNPN, CDR2 SVGIG (reference sequence). Losses at the gene ends were 4 bases for V and 4 bases for J; bases not matched to a gene: 9. The CDR3 DNA follows: TGTGCCTGGATTCGGGGGGACCCTAGCACCGGGGAGCTGTTTTTT. Translating it yields CAWIRGDPSTGELFF. The entire variable domain, with the rest obtained from reference TRBV30 and TRBJ2-2, is as follows: SQTIHQWPATLVQPVGSPLSLECTVEGTSNPNLYWYRQAAGRGLQLLFYSVGIGQISSEVPQNLSASRPQDRQFILSSKKLLLSDSGFYLCAWIRGDPSTGELFFGEGSRLTVL.

This chain joins TRBV5-1 and TRBJ2-2, with D perhaps TRBD2 (6 bases). Trimming removed 0 bases from V and 1 base from J, with 22 bases in between. The CDR3 contains 20 residues. Germline loops: CDR1 SGHRS, CDR2 YFSETQ. The CDR3 protein is CASSLDTNGGLSENTGELFF. The CDR3 DNA reads as TGCGCCAGCAGCTTGGACACAAACGGGGGACTGTCTGAGAACACCGGGGAGCTGTTTTTT.